These 31 T cell receptor beta chains were all obtained from the same sample, sequenced in a study of cytomegalovirus exposure and HLA in healthy donors. Primers: 60 Vbeta forward and 13 Jbeta reverse. TCRdb's table, derived via immunoSEQ multiplex PCR, lists solely in-frame clones and lacks some. The profile shows some 70,000 clones, around 81% of them singletons. The sample consisted of PBMCs. These receptors originate from a man between 50 and 59 years old in good health and CMV-seronegative.

V usage is TRBV6-6 and J usage is TRBJ2-7; TRBD1 aligns across 11 bases. Germline lookup yields CDR1 MNHNY and CDR2 SVGAGI (reference sequence). With V trimmed by 5 bases and J by 5 bases, 8 bases remained unmatched. CDR3 length: 15 residues. The CDR3 sequence: CASSATGQGGHEQYF. Written as DNA, the CDR3 is TGTGCCAGCAGTGCGACGGGACAGGGGGGCCACGAGCAGTACTTC.

This chain joins TRBV6-5 and TRBJ2-1, with TRBD2 as a possible D gene (5 bases). Germline assignment: CDR1 MNHEY and CDR2 SVGAGI. This CDR3 spans 16 amino acids. Deletions cut 4 bases from V and 2 bases from J, with 15 bases between. The CDR3 DNA follows: TGTGCCAGCAGTTCCTCTAGAGGGAACCCCTACAATGAGCAGTTCTTC. This sequence encodes CASSSSRGNPYNEQFF.

The CDR3 loop is CASSLEGNTIYF. For the CDR3, the DNA is TGTGCCAGCAGCTTAGAGGGAAACACCATATATTTT. The chain joins TRBV5-4 to TRBJ1-3, with D hard to call. Germline V gene lookup returns CDR1 SGHNT and CDR2 YYREEE (reference sequence). The CDR3 has 12 residues. Between the trimmed V and J ends, which lost 2 bases and 4 bases, there was a span of 4 bases. The complete variable domain, with remaining parts taken from reference TRBV5-4 and TRBJ1-3, reads ETGVTQSPTHLIKTRGQQVTLRCSSQSGHNTVSWYQQALGQGPQFIFQYYREEENGRGNFPPRFSGLQFPNYSSELNVNALELDDSALYLCASSLEGNTIYFGEGSWLTVV.

This clone was observed a few times. This chain joins TRBV7-8 and TRBJ2-1, with TRBD2 matching 7 bases. Germline CDR1 SGHVS, CDR2 FQNEAQ. The J segment lost 0 bases and the V segment lost 5 bases, leaving 4 bases of the junction unmatched. CDR3 length: 15 residues. The CDR3 region is CASSTGLGSYNEQFF. Written as DNA, the CDR3 is TGTGCCAGCAGCACCGGACTAGGCTCCTACAATGAGCAGTTCTTC.

V is TRBV7-8 and J is TRBJ1-1; 7 bases line up with TRBD1. The CDR3 is made up of 13 amino acids. CDR1 and CDR2 (germline): SGHVS, FQNEAQ. J lost 4 bases, V lost 5 bases, and 4 bases had no gene match. This CDR3 reads CASSLTGVTEAFF. CDR3 sequence (DNA): TGTGCCAGCAGCCTTACAGGGGTCACTGAAGCTTTCTTT.

This clone was recorded only once. The chain links TRBV2 to TRBJ1-4, with 9 bases identical to TRBD1. Trimming removed 5 bases from V and 1 base from J; junction bases left unmatched: 2. Germline assignment: CDR1 SNHLY and CDR2 FYNNEI. This CDR3 has 15 amino acids. Here the CDR3 DNA reads TGTGCCAGCAGTTCGACAGGGGGAACTAATGAAAAACTGTTTTTT. Protein sequence: CASSSTGGTNEKLFF.

In regard to this clone: One end of the junction is discordant with germline, which a read error may explain. The CDR3 spells CASITMTGEDYVYTF. In DNA, the CDR3 is TGTGCCAGCATCACAATGACAGGAGAAGACTATGTCTACACCTTC. The rearrangement links TRBV7-3 to TRBJ1-2; TRBD1 might be the D (6 bases). The CDR3 sequence is 15 residues long. CDR1 SGHTA and CDR2 FQGTGA come from the germline V gene.

In this sample, this clone turned up a few times. V and J are TRBV11-2 and TRBJ1-2, with a weak D call TRBD1 (6 bases). Germline V lookup: CDR1 SGHAT, CDR2 FQNNGV. The CDR3 extends over 13 amino acids. V was trimmed by 3 bases and J by 3 bases, leaving 8 bases between them. CDR3 bases: TGTGCCAGCAGCTTTGCAGGGGACTATGGCTACACCTTC. Amino acid sequence: CASSFAGDYGYTF.

V usage is TRBV21-1 and J usage is TRBJ1-5. TRBV21-1 counts as a pseudogene. CDR3 length: 16 amino acids. For the CDR3, the DNA is TGTGCCAGCAGCATCGGGAGGCCAGGCACTAATCAGCCCCAGCATTTT. This gives the protein CASSIGRPGTNQPQHF.

V usage is TRBV2 and J usage is TRBJ2-7, with 11 positions matching TRBD1. Losses at the gene ends were 4 bases for V and 6 bases for J; bases not matched to a gene: 5. The germline V gene has CDR1 SNHLY and CDR2 FYNNEI. The CDR3 extends over 14 amino acids. CDR3 nucleotide sequence: TGTGCCAGCAGTGCCGGGACAGGGGGTGGCGAGCAGTACTTC. It codes for CASSAGTGGGEQYF.

V is TRBV10-3 and J is TRBJ2-5; TRBD1 agrees at 7 bases. Gene TRBJ2-7 matches the end of the DNA better, so the J call may be wrong. CDR1 is ENHRY, CDR2 SYGVKD, per germline. The CDR3 totals 12 residues. The chain's CDR3 is CAIRQGNGEQYF. CDR3 nucleotides: TGTGCCATCAGACAGGGGAACGGCGAGCAGTACTTC.

The chain is built from TRBV7-9 and TRBJ2-2, with a weak D call TRBD2 (6 bases). The CDR3 is 18 residues long. Germline assignment: CDR1 SEHNR and CDR2 FQNEAQ (reference sequence). Trimming pared 2 bases from V and 0 bases from J, leaving 16 bases between. For the CDR3, the DNA is TGTGCCAGCAGCTTATATTCCTTGGGGGGAACGAACACCGGGGAGCTGTTTTTT. Amino acid sequence: CASSLYSLGGTNTGELFF.

V usage is TRBV5-5 and J usage is TRBJ2-4, with TRBD2 matching over 8 bases. The V gene's germline CDR1 is SGHKS and CDR2 YYEKEE (reference sequence). The V gene end was trimmed by 0 bases and the J gene end by 7 bases; junction bases not matched to a gene: 9. CDR3 size: 16 residues. The CDR3 coding sequence is TGTGCCAGCAGCTTGGAGAGCGGGAGTGTTTTGAACATTCAGTACTTC. The encoded protein is CASSLESGSVLNIQYF.

This clone was seen a few times. The genes are TRBV9 and TRBJ2-3; D is unresolved. The V gene lost 3 bases and the J gene lost 4 bases, with 6 bases spanning the gap. This CDR3 has 12 residues. Germline V lookup: CDR1 SGDLS, CDR2 YYNGEE. CDR3 sequence: CASSDSPDTQYF. The CDR3 region has the DNA TGTGCCAGCAGCGATAGTCCAGATACGCAGTATTTT.

The chain links TRBV7-3 to TRBJ2-2; TRBD1 is a possible D gene (6 bases). Deletions cut 2 bases from V and 5 bases from J, with 9 bases between. This CDR3 is built from 14 residues. In germline, CDR1 is SGHTA, CDR2 FQGTGA. The CDR3: CASSLQGRTGELFF. In DNA, the CDR3 is TGTGCCAGCAGCTTACAGGGGCGGACCGGGGAGCTGTTTTTT.

This clone appeared a single time. The chain is built from TRBV20-1 and TRBJ1-1; D remains ambiguous. The CDR3 extends over 11 amino acids. Germline loops: CDR1 DFQATT, CDR2 SNEGSKA (reference sequence). The CDR3, as DNA: TGCAGCTTCTGGAGGAACACTGAAGCTTTCTTT. Its protein is CSFWRNTEAFF.

CDR3 in amino acids: CASSSVSRGEYGYTF. CDR3 coding DNA: TGTGCCAGCAGCTCGGTATCGCGGGGGGAGTATGGCTACACCTTC. The genes are TRBV5-6 and TRBJ1-2; maybe TRBD1 (5 bases). CDR1 is SGHDT, CDR2 YYEEEE, per germline. Trimming stripped 3 bases from V and 5 bases from J, with 17 bases between. This CDR3 contains 15 residues.

A single count supports this clone. J is TRBJ1-2 and V is TRBV10-3; 8 bases are a match to TRBD1. The germline V gene encodes CDR1 ENHRY and CDR2 SYGVKD. The CDR3 consists of 13 residues. V was clipped by 7 bases and J by 2 bases; unmatched bases: 3. The CDR3 nucleotides are TGTGCCATCACTAGACAGGGGAACTATGGCTACACCTTC. Protein sequence: CAITRQGNYGYTF.

The rearrangement joins TRBV7-9 to TRBJ1-4; 9 nucleotides match TRBD1. Per germline, CDR1 SEHNR and CDR2 FQNEAQ (reference sequence). This CDR3 has 17 amino acids. The trim removed 1 base at V and 8 bases at J, leaving 11 bases unmatched. This CDR3 is CASSLGPTGGAGEKLFF. The CDR3 DNA reads TGTGCCAGCAGCTTAGGGCCCACAGGGGGCGCCGGGGAAAAACTGTTTTTT.

The count of this clone is one. V gene TRBV30 combines with J gene TRBJ2-1; tentative D call: TRBD1 (5 bases). Per the germline V gene, CDR1 is GTSNPN and CDR2 is SVGIG (reference sequence). CDR3 length: 13 residues. V shed 0 bases and J shed 7 bases, with 10 bases lying between them. The CDR3 spells CAWSVQKGNEQFF. CDR3 DNA: TGTGCCTGGAGTGTACAGAAGGGGAATGAGCAGTTCTTC.

This clone was observed a handful of times. The rearrangement uses TRBV5-5 and TRBJ1-5; D gene ambiguous. The CDR3 spans 16 residues. The germline V and J ends were trimmed by 2 bases and 0 bases, with 12 bases remaining between them. Germline V lookup: CDR1 SGHKS, CDR2 YYEKEE (reference sequence). In DNA, the CDR3 is TGTGCCAGCAGCTTCAGTGGGCAATATAGCAATCAGCCCCAGCATTTT. This translates into CASSFSGQYSNQPQHF.

The chain employs TRBV5-6 and TRBJ2-5; no clear D gene. The V gene's germline CDR1 is SGHDT and CDR2 YYEEEE. Trimming pared 2 bases from V and 0 bases from J, leaving 5 bases between. This CDR3 is 13 amino acids long. CDR3 in DNA: TGTGCCAGCAGCTTTTCCTACCAAGAGACCCAGTACTTC. Residues: CASSFSYQETQYF.

The V gene is TRBV27, the J gene TRBJ2-7; possible D gene TRBD1, 6 bases. Trimming left V 5 bases short and J 1 base short, with 9 bases between. This CDR3 comprises 13 residues. The V gene's germline CDR1 is MNHEY and CDR2 SMNVEV (reference sequence). CDR3 protein: CASSLQGSYEQYF. DNA for the CDR3: TGTGCCAGCAGTCTACAGGGTTCCTACGAGCAGTACTTC.

This chain links TRBV28 with TRBJ2-1; 8 nucleotides match TRBD2. Germline V CDR1 and CDR2: MDHEN, SYDVKM. V shed 9 bases, J shed 4 bases, and the junction held 5 bases outside the gene matches. The length of the CDR3 is 13 residues. CDR3 nucleotide sequence: TGTGCCAGTAAACTAGCGGATTACAATGAGCAGTTCTTC. Translation gives CASKLADYNEQFF.

V and J are TRBV7-9 and TRBJ1-4; D ambiguous. Germline values: CDR1 SEHNR, CDR2 FQNEAQ (reference sequence). CDR3 size: 15 residues. Between the trimmed V and J ends, which lost 4 bases and 0 bases, there was a span of 9 bases. CDR3 DNA sequence: TGTGCCAGCAGCTACGTCAGTGCAACTAATGAAAAACTGTTTTTT. Translation gives CASSYVSATNEKLFF.

This clone was counted once. This chain links TRBV27 with TRBJ1-1; the D gene is possibly TRBD1 (6 bases). Per the germline V gene, CDR1 is MNHEY and CDR2 is SMNVEV (reference sequence). There are 14 residues in the CDR3. The V and J ends lost 2 bases and 1 base respectively, with 8 bases between them. CDR3 in amino acids: CASSLQTGNTEAFF. The CDR3 DNA follows: TGTGCCAGCAGTTTACAGACAGGGAACACTGAAGCTTTCTTT.

J is TRBJ2-2 and V is TRBV27, with TRBD1 matching 9 bases. Germline values: CDR1 MNHEY, CDR2 SMNVEV (reference sequence). The CDR3 is 18 amino acids. With V trimmed by 7 bases and J by 3 bases, 15 bases remained unmatched. The CDR3 DNA is TGTGCCAGCACCTCACCCCCCCCCGGGACAGGGTACACCGGGGAGCTGTTTTTT. Encoded protein: CASTSPPPGTGYTGELFF.

V and J are TRBV15 and TRBJ2-2, with no clear D. Trimming shortened V by 0 bases and J by 6 bases, and 5 bases separated the two germline ends. The CDR3 is 13 residues long. Germline V CDR1 and CDR2: LNHNV, YYDKDF (reference sequence). This CDR3 reads CATSRDAAGELFF. The CDR3 coding sequence is TGTGCCACCAGCAGAGATGCGGCCGGGGAGCTGTTTTTT.

This chain connects TRBV15 to TRBJ1-1; D gene uncertain. The germline V gene has CDR1 LNHNV and CDR2 YYDKDF (reference sequence). V was cut by 5 bases and J by 2 bases, with 9 bases left in between. The CDR3 has 13 residues. The CDR3 nucleotides read TGTGCCACCAGCCGAAAGCTTAACACTGAAGCTTTCTTT. Translating gives CATSRKLNTEAFF.

The genes are TRBV19 and TRBJ2-3; TRBD2 aligns across 7 bases. CDR3 size: 15 residues. With V trimmed by 3 bases and J by 1 base, 4 bases remained unmatched. CDR1 and CDR2 from the germline V gene are LNHDA and SQIVND (reference sequence). In DNA, the CDR3 is TGTGCCAGTAGTATTGGGGCGGGAGGCACAGATACGCAGTATTTT. It is translated as CASSIGAGGTDTQYF.

In its sample, this clone was seen a few times. This rearrangement joins TRBV4-3 to TRBJ2-1, with D maybe TRBD2 (6 bases). The germline CDR1 and CDR2 sequences are LGHNA and YSLEER. Trimming shortened V by 1 base and J by 0 bases, and 10 bases separated the two germline ends. The CDR3 length is 16 residues. The CDR3 loop reads CASSQGRGSSYNEQFF. Here the CDR3 DNA reads TGCGCCAGCAGCCAAGGACGGGGGAGCTCCTACAATGAGCAGTTCTTC.